Described below is a single T cell receptor (beta chain) sequence and its context. The target antigen is unknown. The sample belongs to a study of identical twins. Regarding the study as a whole: Cross-sectional statistical analysis, not tracking of the same donors, underpinned the conclusions.

CDR1 and CDR2 from the germline V gene are SQVTM and ANQGSEA. Trimming left V 6 bases short and J 2 bases short, with 12 bases between. The CDR3 has 13 amino acids. TCRdb itself ran the 5' RACE reads through MiXCR, one entry per CDR3 protein. The data show roughly 470,000 distinct CDR3 sequences, roughly an eighth seen once. These data were likewise used in another study, on yellow fever vaccine responses in identical twins.

The chain combines TRBV29-1 with TRBJ2-3; no clear D. Sequencing input: CD4+ T cells sorted from blood. The origin of this receptor is a woman aged 18-29 years in good health. CDR3 loop: CSVPWPYTDTQYF. The CDR3 DNA sequence: TGCAGCGTCCCTTGGCCGTACACAGATACGCAGTATTTT.